Detailed here is one TCR beta chain. What it binds is unknown. This record comes from a study of Tregs in tolerant kidney transplant recipients. Study-wide findings and caveats: Some patients' samples used different primers over time, so nucleotide sequences weren't comparable.

Clones were read by immunoSEQ multiplex PCR, and TCRdb kept only the in-frame ones, dropping some. The sample yields around 61,000 clones, 80% to 90% seen once. Recipients received nonmyeloablative bone marrow transplants from related graft donors, with transient mixed chimerism. Unstimulated Tregs (CD4+CD25+CD127-) and CD4+CD25- non-Tregs were sorted from PBMCs. V dropped 7 bases and J dropped 3; count of bases not matched to a gene: 13. Germline V gene lookup returns CDR1 MGHRA and CDR2 YSYEKL. This CDR3 comprises 17 residues. The chain joins TRBV4-1 to TRBJ2-2, with 8 bases that match TRBD2. The sample here was CD4+ T cells from blood (PBMCs), taken 6 months after the transplant. The TCR was taken from a human patient who received a combined kidney and bone marrow transplant. Some T cells may be graft donor cells. CDR3 in amino acids: CASKQRAGDGDTGELFF. CDR3 nucleotides: TGCGCCAGCAAACAAAGAGCGGGGGACGGGGACACCGGGGAGCTGTTTTTT.